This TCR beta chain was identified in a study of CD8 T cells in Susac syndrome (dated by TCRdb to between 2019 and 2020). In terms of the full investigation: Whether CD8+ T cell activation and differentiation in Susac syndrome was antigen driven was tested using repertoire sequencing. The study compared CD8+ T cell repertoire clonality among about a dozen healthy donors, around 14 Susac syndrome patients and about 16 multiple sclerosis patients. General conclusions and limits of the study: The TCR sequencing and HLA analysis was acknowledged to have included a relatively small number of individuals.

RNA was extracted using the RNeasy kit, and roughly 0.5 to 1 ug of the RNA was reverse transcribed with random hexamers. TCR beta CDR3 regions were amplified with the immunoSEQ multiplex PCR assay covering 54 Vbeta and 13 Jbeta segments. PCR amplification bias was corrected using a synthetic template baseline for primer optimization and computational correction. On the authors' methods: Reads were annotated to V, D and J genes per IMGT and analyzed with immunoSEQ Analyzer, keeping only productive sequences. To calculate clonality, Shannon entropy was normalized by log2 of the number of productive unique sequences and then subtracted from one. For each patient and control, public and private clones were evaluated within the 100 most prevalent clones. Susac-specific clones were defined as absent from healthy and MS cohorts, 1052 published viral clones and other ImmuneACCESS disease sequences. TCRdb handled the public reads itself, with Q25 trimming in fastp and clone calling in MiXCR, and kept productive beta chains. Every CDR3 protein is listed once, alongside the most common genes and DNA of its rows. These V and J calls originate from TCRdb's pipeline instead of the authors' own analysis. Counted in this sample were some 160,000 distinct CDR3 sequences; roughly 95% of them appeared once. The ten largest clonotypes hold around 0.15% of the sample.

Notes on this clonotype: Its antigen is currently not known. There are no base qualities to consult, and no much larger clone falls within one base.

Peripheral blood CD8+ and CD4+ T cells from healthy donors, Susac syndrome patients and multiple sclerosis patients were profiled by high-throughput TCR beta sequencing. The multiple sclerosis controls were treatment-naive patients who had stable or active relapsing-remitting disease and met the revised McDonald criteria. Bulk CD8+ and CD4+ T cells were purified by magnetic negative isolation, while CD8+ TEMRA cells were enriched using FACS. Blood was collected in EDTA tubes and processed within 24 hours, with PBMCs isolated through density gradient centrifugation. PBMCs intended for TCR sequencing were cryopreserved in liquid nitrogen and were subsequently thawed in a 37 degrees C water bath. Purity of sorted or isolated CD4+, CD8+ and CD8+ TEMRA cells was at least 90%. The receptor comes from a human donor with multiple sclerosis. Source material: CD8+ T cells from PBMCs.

The DNA reads TGTGCCAGCAGCCAAGACGTCGTTACGCAGTATTTT. Translated, this gives CASSQDVVTQYF. The chain uses TRBV14 and TRBJ2-3; too little of a D gene remains to name it. CDR1 and CDR2 were assigned from the germline V gene as SGHDN and FVKESK. V is clipped by 0 bases and J by 8 bases, and the sequence between their germline boundaries is 6 bases long. From its cysteine to its phenylalanine, the CDR3 spans 12 amino acids. Solely the CDR3 DNA is kept, with 36 bases framed from the first base.